These 16 T cell receptor beta chains were sequenced from one sample in a study of shared clonotypes between healthy human individuals. Using immunoSEQ multiplex PCR, the repertoire was profiled, and TCRdb retains in-frame clones only, with some absent. The data show about 2.1 million clones, just over 90% seen once. Naive CD8 cells, CD45RO-negative and positively selected for CCR7, excluded terminally differentiated effector memory CD45RA+ cells. Specimen: naive CD8+ T cells from PBMCs. Source of these receptors: a man younger than 35 in good health. Some clones in this sample may be carry-over from other donors' samples.

The J gene is TRBJ2-7, the V gene TRBV5-4; no reliable D call. Germline CDR1 reads SGHNT; CDR2 reads YYREEE (reference sequence). The CDR3 has 12 residues. V shed 0 bases and J shed 7 bases, with 8 bases lying between them. The CDR3 DNA sequence: TGTGCCAGCAGCTTGGGGGCGAGAGAGCAGTACTTC. Residues: CASSLGAREQYF.

The V gene is TRBV28, the J gene TRBJ1-2; no reliable D call. This CDR3 has 9 amino acids. Germline V gene lookup returns CDR1 MDHEN and CDR2 SYDVKM. Trimming removed 8 bases at V and 4 bases at J, with 2 bases between. CDR3 DNA: TGTGCCAGCCTCTATGGCTACACCTTC. It translates to CASLYGYTF.

V is TRBV6-1 and J is TRBJ2-7, with 7 bases aligning to TRBD2. This CDR3 is 14 amino acids long. Germline assignment: CDR1 MNHNS and CDR2 SASEGT. The V and J ends lost 0 bases and 4 bases, in that order; junction bases with no gene match: 3. The CDR3 DNA sequence: TGTGCCAGCAGTGAAGCGACCGGGGGGTACGAGCAGTACTTC. Its protein product is CASSEATGGYEQYF.

This chain uses TRBV10-1 with TRBJ2-2; possibly TRBD1 for D (6 bases). Germline V CDR1 and CDR2: WNHNN, SYGVQD (reference sequence). V lost 3 bases, J lost 4 bases, and 15 bases lay in between. CDR3 length: 16 amino acids. The CDR3 nucleotides read TGCGCCAGCAGTGATACAGGCAGGGGCCGCACCGGGGAGCTGTTTTTT. Its translation is CASSDTGRGRTGELFF.

This chain joins TRBV4-2 and TRBJ2-2; TRBD2 matches at 10 bases. Looked up from germline, CDR1 is LGHNA and CDR2 is YNFKEQ. V was pared by 3 bases and J by 1 base, with 8 bases of the junction left unmatched. This CDR3 is 18 amino acids long. CDR3 amino acids: CASSHRLAGAKNTGELFF. CDR3 coding DNA: TGTGCCAGCAGCCATCGGCTAGCGGGAGCCAAGAACACCGGGGAGCTGTTTTTT.

J is TRBJ1-2 and V is TRBV27, with 7 positions matching TRBD1. The germline CDR1 and CDR2 sequences are MNHEY and SMNVEV (reference sequence). V lost 4 bases, J lost 1 base, and 6 bases stayed unmatched. The CDR3 extends over 15 amino acids. DNA for the CDR3: TGTGCCAGCAGTTCTCGGACAGGCAATAACTATGGCTACACCTTC. Protein sequence: CASSSRTGNNYGYTF.

The chain recombines TRBV9 with TRBJ2-7; D ambiguous. With 0 bases removed from V and 4 bases from J, the gap between germline ends came to 17 bases. The CDR3 length is 16 residues. The germline CDR1 and CDR2 sequences are SGDLS and YYNGEE. The CDR3 here is CASSVDYKSFLYEQYF. The CDR3 nucleotides read TGTGCCAGCAGCGTAGATTACAAATCTTTCCTTTACGAGCAGTACTTC.

The chain joins TRBV19 to TRBJ1-2, with D possibly matching TRBD1 (5 bases). CDR3 size: 13 residues. The germline V and J ends were trimmed by 6 bases and 8 bases, with 16 bases remaining between them. Germline CDR1 and CDR2: LNHDA and SQIVND (reference sequence). The CDR3 sequence is CASSLQDQRGYTF. The CDR3 region has the DNA TGTGCCAGTAGCTTACAGGATCAGCGAGGCTACACCTTC. Full variable domain (remainder filled in from reference TRBV19 and TRBJ1-2): DGGITQSPKYLFRKEGQNVTLSCEQNLNHDAMYWYRQDPGQGLRLIYYSQIVNDFQKGDIAEGYSVSREKKESFPLTVTSAQKNPTAFYLCASSLQDQRGYTFGSGTRLTVV.

This sequence joins TRBV10-3 and TRBJ2-1; 8 bases line up with TRBD1. CDR1 is ENHRY, CDR2 SYGVKD, per germline. The CDR3 is 15 amino acids. The trim removed 4 bases at V and 8 bases at J, leaving 10 bases unmatched. In nucleotides, the CDR3 is TGTGCCATCAGTGCAGTGACAGGGGCCGGAGATGAGCAGTTCTTC. Its translation is CAISAVTGAGDEQFF.

This chain joins TRBV29-1 and TRBJ2-3; 10 nucleotides match TRBD1. Germline V gives CDR1 SQVTM, CDR2 ANQGSEA. The ends lost 4 bases at V and 1 base at J; junction bases unmatched: 8. This CDR3 contains 16 residues. CDR3 loop: CSVGGTGVRGTDTQYF. CDR3 sequence (DNA): TGCAGCGTTGGAGGGACAGGGGTGCGGGGCACAGATACGCAGTATTTT.

The V and J genes are TRBV7-9 and TRBJ2-3, with D possibly matching TRBD1 (6 bases). V dropped 0 bases and J dropped 1 base, with 11 bases sitting between them. Per the germline V gene, CDR1 is SEHNR and CDR2 is FQNEAQ (reference sequence). The CDR3 is 16 residues long. The CDR3 DNA reads TGTGCCAGCAGCTTAGCGGGGGCATGGCGCACAGATACGCAGTATTTT. This sequence encodes CASSLAGAWRTDTQYF.

In its sample, this clone was seen once. The chain employs TRBV4-3 and TRBJ2-5, with 10 nucleotides matching TRBD2. Losses at the gene ends were 0 bases for V and 3 bases for J; bases not matched to a gene: 4. Germline V CDR1 and CDR2: LGHNA, YSLEER. The CDR3 runs to 16 residues. CDR3 in amino acids: CASSQDRTSGEETQYF. CDR3 in DNA: TGCGCCAGCAGCCAAGATCGCACTAGCGGGGAAGAGACCCAGTACTTC.

This chain uses TRBV30 with TRBJ1-1; TRBD1 might be the D (6 bases). This CDR3 has 14 residues. V was pared by 0 bases and J by 0 bases, with 8 bases between. Germline values: CDR1 GTSNPN, CDR2 SVGIG (reference sequence). CDR3 nucleotide sequence: TGTGCCTGGAGTGTCGGGGGCATGAACACTGAAGCTTTCTTT. Translating gives CAWSVGGMNTEAFF.

This chain uses TRBV7-2 with TRBJ1-3, with 10 nucleotides matching TRBD1. Germline CDR1 SGHTA, CDR2 FQGNSA. J lost 4 bases, V lost 6 bases, and 3 bases had no gene match. The CDR3 contains 14 residues. CDR3 sequence: CASRGQGKGNTIYF. CDR3 nucleotide sequence: TGTGCCAGCAGGGGACAGGGGAAGGGAAACACCATATATTTT.

The chain joins TRBV6-5 to TRBJ2-7; 11 nucleotides line up with TRBD1. This CDR3 region has 14 residues. Trimming cost V 6 bases and J 6 bases; bases outside gene matches: 7. Looked up from germline, CDR1 is MNHEY and CDR2 is SVGAGI. The CDR3 DNA follows: TGTGCCAGCAGCCCTGGACAGGGGGCGGGCGAGCAGTACTTC. Its protein product is CASSPGQGAGEQYF.

As regards this clone: The sample contains more than one DNA sequence encoding this CDR3. This chain joins TRBV27 and TRBJ2-1; D might be TRBD1 or TRBD2, each matching 5 bases. CDR1 is MNHEY, CDR2 SMNVEV, per germline (reference sequence). Trimming cost V 2 bases and J 3 bases, with 5 bases left between them. The CDR3 contains 13 residues. The CDR3 here is CASSLGGYNEQFF. DNA of the CDR3: TGTGCCAGCAGTTTAGGGGGCTACAATGAGCAGTTCTTC.